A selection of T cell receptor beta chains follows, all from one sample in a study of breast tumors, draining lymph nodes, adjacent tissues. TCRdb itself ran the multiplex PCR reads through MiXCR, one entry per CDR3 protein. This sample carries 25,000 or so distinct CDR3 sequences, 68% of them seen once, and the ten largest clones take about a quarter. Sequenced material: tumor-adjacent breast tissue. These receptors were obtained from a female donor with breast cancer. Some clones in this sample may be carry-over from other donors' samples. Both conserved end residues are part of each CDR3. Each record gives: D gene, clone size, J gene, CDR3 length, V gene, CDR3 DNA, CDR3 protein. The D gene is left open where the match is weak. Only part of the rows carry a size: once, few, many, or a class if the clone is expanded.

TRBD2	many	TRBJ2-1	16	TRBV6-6	TGTGCCAGCAGTTACACAATCGGGACTACTTACAATGAGCAGTTCTTC	CASSYTIGTTYNEQFF
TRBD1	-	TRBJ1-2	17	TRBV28	TGTGCCAGCAGCCTGGTAGGGACAGCCGTTTTAGGGGATGGCTACACCTTC	CASSLVGTAVLGDGYTF
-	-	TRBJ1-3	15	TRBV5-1	TGCGCCAGCAGCTTGGCCACGGGGCCTGGAAACACCATATATTTT	CASSLATGPGNTIYF
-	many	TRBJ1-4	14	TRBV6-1	TGTGCCAGCAGTGAACGATCGCAGGGTGCAAAACTGTTTTTT	CASSERSQGAKLFF
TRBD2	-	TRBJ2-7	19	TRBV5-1	TGCGCCAGCAGCGGCTATAAAAGGGGGGGACTAGCGGGAGAGTTCGAGCAGTACTTC	CASSGYKRGGLAGEFEQYF
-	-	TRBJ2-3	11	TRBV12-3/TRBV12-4	TGTGCCAGCAGTCCCCTCGATACGCAGTATTTT	CASSPLDTQYF
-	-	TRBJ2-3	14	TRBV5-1	TGCGCCAGCAGCTTGTCAACCCCCCCAGATACGCAGTATTTT	CASSLSTPPDTQYF
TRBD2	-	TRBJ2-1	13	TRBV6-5	TGTGCCAGCACAGCGGGAGTACCCAATGAGCAGTTCTTC	CASTAGVPNEQFF
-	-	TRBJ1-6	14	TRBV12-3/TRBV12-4	TGTGCCAGCAGTCCCGGGACTTGGAATTCACCCCTCCACTTT	CASSPGTWNSPLHF
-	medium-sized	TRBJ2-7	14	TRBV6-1	TGTGCCAGCAGGAACAACCACTCAAACTACGAGCAGTACTTC	CASRNNHSNYEQYF
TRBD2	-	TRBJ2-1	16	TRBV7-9	TGTGCCAGCAGCGGAGGGACTAGCGGGAGGGCCGGAGGGCAGTTCTTC	CASSGGTSGRAGGQFF
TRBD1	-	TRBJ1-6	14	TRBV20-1	TGCAGTGCTAGAAGCCGGGACAGTAATTCACCCCTCCACTTT	CSARSRDSNSPLHF
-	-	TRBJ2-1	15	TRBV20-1	TGCAGCCTCATGGGGTTCCTGGGCTCCTACAATGAGCAGTTCTTC	CSLMGFLGSYNEQFF
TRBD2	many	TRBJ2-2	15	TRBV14	TGTGCCAGCAGCCGGAACCCGGGGGGATACGGGGAGCTGTTTTTT	CASSRNPGGYGELFF
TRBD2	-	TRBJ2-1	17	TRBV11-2	TGTGCCAGCAGCTTAGATGCGGGACTAGCGGGTTACAATGAGCAGTTCTTC	CASSLDAGLAGYNEQFF
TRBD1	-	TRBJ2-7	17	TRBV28	TGTGCCAGCAGCCCCGTCGGGCCGGACAGGAGCTCCTACGAGCAGTACTTC	CASSPVGPDRSSYEQYF
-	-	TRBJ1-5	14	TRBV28	TGTGCCAGCAGGCCCAGTAGTAGCAATCAGCCCCAGCATTTT	CASRPSSSNQPQHF
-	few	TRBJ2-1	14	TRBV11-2	TGTGCCAGCAGCTCCACTTGGGGCGGCAATGAGCAGTTCTTC	CASSSTWGGNEQFF
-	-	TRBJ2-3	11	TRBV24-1	TGTGCCACCAGTGATCCGCAGGTGATGTATTTT	CATSDPQVMYF
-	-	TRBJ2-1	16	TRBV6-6	TGTGCCAGCAGTTCAAGAATGCAACTCTCCTACAATGAGCAGTTCTTC	CASSSRMQLSYNEQFF
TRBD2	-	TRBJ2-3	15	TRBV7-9	TGTGCCAGCAGCCCCCTAGCGGGGGGCACAGATACGCAGTATTTT	CASSPLAGGTDTQYF
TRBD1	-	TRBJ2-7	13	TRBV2	TGTGCCAGCAGAGGGACAGCGGCCTACGAGCAGTACTTC	CASRGTAAYEQYF
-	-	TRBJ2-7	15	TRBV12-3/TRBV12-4	TGTGCCAGCAGTTTATTAGGTGGCGGATCCTACGAGCAGTACTTC	CASSLLGGGSYEQYF
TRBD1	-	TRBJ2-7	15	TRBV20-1	TGCAGTGCTAGGTCGATGAGGGACAGAGCCTACGAGCAGTACTTC	CSARSMRDRAYEQYF
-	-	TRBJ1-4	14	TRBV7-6	TGTGCCAGCAGCCCCCTAACAGGGAATGAAAAACTGTTTTTT	CASSPLTGNEKLFF
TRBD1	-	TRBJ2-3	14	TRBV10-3	TGTGCCATCCATGACAGGGGCAACACAGATACGCAGTATTTT	CAIHDRGNTDTQYF
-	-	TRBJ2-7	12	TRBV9	TGTGCCAGCGGCTCCCACGGTCGCGAGCAGTACTTC	CASGSHGREQYF
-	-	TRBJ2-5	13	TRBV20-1	TGCAGTGCAGAAGGGCAGGGGAGTTGGGCCCAGTACTTC	CSAEGQGSWAQYF
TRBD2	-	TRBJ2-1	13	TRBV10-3	TGTGCCACCATTCGGACTAGCGGAAATGAGCAGTTCTTC	CATIRTSGNEQFF
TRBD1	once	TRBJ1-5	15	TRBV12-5	TGTGCTAGTGGTAGGACAGGGGATAGCAATCAGCCCCAGCATTTT	CASGRTGDSNQPQHF
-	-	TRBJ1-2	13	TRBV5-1	TGCGCCAGCAGCTTGGGGGGGAATAATGGCTACACCTTC	CASSLGGNNGYTF
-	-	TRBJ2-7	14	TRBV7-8	TGTGCCAGCAGCCTCCGTTGGAGCTCCTACGAGCAGTACTTC	CASSLRWSSYEQYF
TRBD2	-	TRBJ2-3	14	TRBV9	TGTGCCAGCGGCGGGAGGACTATCGCAGATACGCAGTATTTT	CASGGRTIADTQYF
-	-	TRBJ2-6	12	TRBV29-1	TGCAGCGTTGACACGGAGGGGAAGGTCCTGACTTTC	CSVDTEGKVLTF
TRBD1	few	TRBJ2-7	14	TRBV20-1	TGCAGTGCGGATTCCGGGACAGTCCGTCACGAGCAGTACTTC	CSADSGTVRHEQYF
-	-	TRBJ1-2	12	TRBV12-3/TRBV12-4	TGTGCCAGCAGTTTGGTCAACTATGGCTACACCTTC	CASSLVNYGYTF
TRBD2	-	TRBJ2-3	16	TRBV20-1	TGCAGTGCTAGCGGCACGACTAGCGGGGGCACAGATACGCAGTATTTT	CSASGTTSGGTDTQYF
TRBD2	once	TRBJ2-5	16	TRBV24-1	TGTGCCACCAGTGAAGACGGAGGACTAGCGGTTCGCGACCAGTACTTC	CATSEDGGLAVRDQYF
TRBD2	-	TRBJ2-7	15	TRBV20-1	TGCAGTGCTAGAACATTAGCGGGAGGGCCCTACGAGCAGTACTTC	CSARTLAGGPYEQYF
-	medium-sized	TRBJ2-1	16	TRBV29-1	TGCAGCGTTGAACATCCCGCCCGGACTACCTACAATGAGCAGTTCTTC	CSVEHPARTTYNEQFF
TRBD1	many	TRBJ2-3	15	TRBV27	TGTGCCAGCAGCCCAAGGACAGGGCCCAACGATACGCAGTATTTT	CASSPRTGPNDTQYF
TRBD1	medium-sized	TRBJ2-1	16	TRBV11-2	TGTGCCAGCAGCCCAAGGACAGGGGGCGACTCCAATGAGCAGTTCTTC	CASSPRTGGDSNEQFF
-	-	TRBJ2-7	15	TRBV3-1	TGTGCCAGCAGCCAAAAGTTAACAGAGTATTACGAGCAGTACTTC	CASSQKLTEYYEQYF
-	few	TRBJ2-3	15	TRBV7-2	TGTGCCAGCAGCTTAGGGAGCGGTAGCACAGATACGCAGTATTTT	CASSLGSGSTDTQYF